One and the same sample provided the 13 T cell receptor beta chains below, sequenced in a study of beta chain features in type 1 diabetes. Isolated RNA was reverse transcribed in full, so expressed TCRB transcripts were sequenced. Here immunoSEQ multiplex PCR was the method, and the copy in TCRdb shows in-frame clones only, minus some. The sample contains about 330,000 clones, 8% to 13% of which appear only once. The sequenced material came from naive CD4+ T cells from blood. The source is a woman in her twenties or thirties in good health.

This clone was seen a handful of times. CDR3 in amino acids: CASSRGNTEAFF. CDR3 DNA: TGTGCCAGCAGTCGGGGGAACACTGAAGCTTTCTTT. V is TRBV27 and J is TRBJ1-1; D gene unclear. Germline V gene data show CDR1 as MNHEY and CDR2 as SMNVEV (reference sequence). Trimming shortened V by 5 bases and J by 1 base, and 5 bases separated the two germline ends. The CDR3 is 12 amino acids.

V gene TRBV18 combines with J gene TRBJ1-1; D remains ambiguous. The germline gives CDR1 KGHSH, CDR2 LQKENI. V lost 6 bases and J lost 3, with 11 bases in between. This CDR3 has 13 residues. This chain's CDR3 is CASSPVRDTEAFF. DNA for the CDR3: TGTGCCAGCTCCCCAGTCCGGGACACTGAAGCTTTCTTT.

This clone was picked up a small number of times. The J gene is TRBJ2-1, the V gene TRBV7-2, with 10 bases lining up with TRBD2. The CDR3 runs 13 residues. Germline values: CDR1 SGHTA, CDR2 FQGNSA. V shed 1 base and J 15 bases; nucleotides not matched to a gene: 6. The chain's CDR3 is CASSLGPSGRVFF. The CDR3 nucleotides read TGTGCCAGCAGCTTAGGTCCCAGCGGGAGGGTGTTCTTC.

This clone has only a few counts. This sequence joins TRBV5-1 and TRBJ2-7; TRBD1 might be the D (5 bases). This CDR3 has 16 residues. The V and J ends lost 4 bases and 3 bases respectively, with 20 bases between them. Germline assignment: CDR1 SGHRS and CDR2 YFSETQ. This CDR3 reads CASSPGSRATDYEQYF. CDR3 DNA: TGCGCCAGCAGCCCCGGAAGCCGAGCGACAGACTACGAGCAGTACTTC.

This chain uses TRBV19 with TRBJ2-1, with 7 bases aligning to TRBD1. The length of the CDR3 is 14 residues. The germline V gene encodes CDR1 LNHDA and CDR2 SQIVND (reference sequence). With 7 bases clipped from V and 6 bases from J, the junction kept 9 bases outside the gene matches. The CDR3 reads CASKGQDPSNEQFF. The CDR3 DNA reads as TGTGCCAGTAAAGGACAGGACCCCTCCAATGAGCAGTTCTTC.

This rearrangement joins TRBV28 to TRBJ2-1; 8 nucleotides line up with TRBD2. Germline CDR1 is MDHEN and CDR2 is SYDVKM. The CDR3 covers 15 residues. Trimming took 2 bases from V and 5 from J; bases not matched to a gene: 5. The CDR3 coding sequence is TGTGCCAGCAGTTTACCCCTTAGCGGGAACAATGAGCAGTTCTTC. Its protein product is CASSLPLSGNNEQFF.

This chain uses TRBV6-5 with TRBJ2-5, with 7 bases that match TRBD1. After removal of 2 bases from V and 5 bases from J, the junction contained 11 bases not matched to a gene. Germline V gene sequence: CDR1 MNHEY, CDR2 SVGAGI. CDR3 length equals 16 residues. The CDR3 DNA sequence: TGTGCCAGCAGTTACACCCCGACAGGGAATCGGGAGACCCAGTACTTC. Translation: CASSYTPTGNRETQYF.

This clone was detected a few times. The chain joins TRBV13 to TRBJ2-7; 9 nucleotides align to TRBD1. Germline CDR1 reads PRHDT; CDR2 reads FYEKMQ (reference sequence). With 1 base clipped from V and 3 bases from J, the junction kept 7 bases outside the gene matches. The CDR3 covers 16 residues. The CDR3 sequence: CASSLDPDRGLYEQYF. In DNA form, the CDR3 reads TGTGCCAGCAGCTTAGATCCGGACAGGGGACTCTACGAGCAGTACTTC.

In its sample, this clone was seen a few times. The DNA for the CDR3 is TGCGCCAGCAGCGAGGGACTAGCGGATTACAATGAGCAGTTCTTC. Translating it yields CASSEGLADYNEQFF. The chain employs TRBV4-1 and TRBJ2-1; TRBD2 matches at 11 bases. The germline V gene has CDR1 MGHRA and CDR2 YSYEKL. The V gene end was trimmed by 5 bases and the J gene end by 4 bases; junction bases not matched to a gene: 4. The CDR3 consists of 15 residues.

The V and J genes are TRBV6-5 and TRBJ1-3; D is unresolved. Germline V gene lookup returns CDR1 MNHEY and CDR2 SVGAGI. V shed 7 bases and J shed 3 bases, with 4 bases lying between them. This CDR3 comprises 11 residues. The CDR3 region has the DNA TGTGCCAGCAAACATGGAAACACCATATATTTT. Translating gives CASKHGNTIYF.

The rearrangement uses TRBV7-9 and TRBJ2-2; 7 bases line up with TRBD1. Germline lookup yields CDR1 SEHNR and CDR2 FQNEAQ (reference sequence). The CDR3 is 14 amino acids. Unmatched junction bases numbered 8, after V lost 7 bases and J lost 6 bases. CDR3 in amino acids: CASNTSQGPGELFF. The CDR3 DNA reads as TGTGCCAGCAACACGTCACAGGGGCCCGGGGAGCTGTTTTTT.

The table lists this clone with a few counts. The chain has TRBV5-1 and TRBJ1-1; D may be TRBD1 (6 bases). CDR3 length: 11 residues. Germline lookup yields CDR1 SGHRS and CDR2 YFSETQ. With 5 bases removed from V and 5 bases from J, the gap between germline ends came to 7 bases. The CDR3 spells CASRGGTEAFF. The CDR3 DNA reads as TGCGCCAGCAGAGGGGGTACTGAAGCTTTCTTT.

The chain couples TRBV4-3 to TRBJ2-3, with 9 bases fitting TRBD2. Per the germline V gene, CDR1 is LGHNA and CDR2 is YSLEER. The J segment lost 5 bases and the V segment lost 1 base, leaving 4 bases of the junction unmatched. The CDR3 contains 15 residues. In DNA form, the CDR3 reads TGCGCCAGCAGCCAAGGAGCGGGAGGAGTAGATACGCAGTATTTT. This encodes CASSQGAGGVDTQYF.